This T cell receptor beta chain was sequenced in a study of cytomegalovirus exposure and HLA in healthy donors. PCR was performed using 60 Vbeta and 13 Jbeta primers. Data came from immunoSEQ multiplex PCR; TCRdb stores just in-frame clones and leaves some out. The sample consists of 90,000 to 100,000 clones, around 69% of them appearing once. This clone turned up a few times. The CDR3 contains 15 residues. Per germline, CDR1 MGHRA and CDR2 YSYEKL. V was pared by 4 bases and J by 1 base, with 5 bases of the junction left unmatched. Sequenced input: PBMCs. The sequence derives from a woman aged 60-75 years in good health and CMV-seropositive. The chain joins TRBV4-1 to TRBJ2-3, with 7 bases that match TRBD2. The CDR3 protein is CASSPGAGGTDTQYF. In nucleotides, the CDR3 is TGCGCCAGCAGCCCTGGGGCGGGAGGCACAGATACGCAGTATTTT.